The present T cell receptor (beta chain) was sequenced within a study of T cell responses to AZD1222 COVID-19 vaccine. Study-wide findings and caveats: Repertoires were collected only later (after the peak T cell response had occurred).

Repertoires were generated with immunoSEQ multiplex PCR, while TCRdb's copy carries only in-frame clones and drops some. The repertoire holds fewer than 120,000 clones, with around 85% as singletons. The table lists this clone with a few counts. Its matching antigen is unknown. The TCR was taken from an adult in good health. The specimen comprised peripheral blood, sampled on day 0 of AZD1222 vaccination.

CDR3 in amino acids: CASPTSGGLDTQYF. Written as DNA, the CDR3 is TGTGCCAGCCCGACTAGCGGGGGGCTGGATACGCAGTATTTT. The rearrangement uses TRBV7-9 and TRBJ2-3, with 13 bases lining up with TRBD2. CDR1 is SEHNR and CDR2 is FQNEAQ in the germline V gene (reference sequence). CDR3 size: 14 residues. The trim removed 8 bases at V and 6 bases at J, leaving 5 bases unmatched.